This T cell receptor (beta chain) was retrieved from a study of T-cell reconstitution after alpha-beta-depleted transplantation in children. Researchers prepared the TCRbeta library using unique molecular identifiers, the study reports. TCRdb re-derived calls from the PCR reads in MiXCR, one entry per CDR3 protein. This sample has about 610,000 distinct CDR3 sequences; 8% to 11% occur once, and the top ten carry less than 5%. This clonotype occurred a few times. The CDR3 sequence is 15 residues long. The V and J ends lost 6 bases and 4 bases, in that order; junction bases with no gene match: 6. Germline CDR1 MNHEY, CDR2 SVGEGT.

This sequence originates from a human donor who donated a stem cell graft to a child with acute myeloid leukemia. The specimen comprised PBMCs from the stem cell graft donor, sampled from the stem cell graft. The chain combines TRBV6-2 or TRBV6-3 with TRBJ2-1, with 10 bases identical to TRBD2. CDR3 nucleotides: TGTGCCAGCAGCTCTAGCGGGAGAAGGTACAATGAGCAGTTCTTC. It yields the protein CASSSSGRRYNEQFF.